This is a list of T cell receptor beta chains from one sample in a study of T cells in Graves' hyperthyroidism and ophthalmopathy. TCRdb recomputed calls from the multiplex PCR reads with MiXCR, one row per CDR3 protein. The sample includes about 840,000 distinct CDR3 sequences, roughly 40% of them seen just once. Material for sequencing was blood. These TCRs come from a man younger than 30 with Graves' hyperthyroidism. Both conserved end residues are part of each CDR3. Each record gives: clone size, D gene, J gene, V gene, CDR3 protein, CDR3 DNA. A D gene is named only where the DNA matches it firmly. Not every row has a clone size; where given, it reads once, few, many or a size class.

clone_size: few; d_call: -; j_call: TRBJ1-6; v_call: TRBV7-2; cdr3_aa: CASSLPVGIDSPLHF; cdr3_nt: TGTGCCAGCAGCTTGCCCGTTGGGATCGATTCACCCCTCCACTTT
clone_size: many; d_call: -; j_call: TRBJ1-1; v_call: TRBV10-1; cdr3_aa: CASSDSPGATEAFF; cdr3_nt: TGCGCCAGCAGTGATTCCCCAGGGGCCACTGAAGCTTTCTTT
clone_size: once; d_call: -; j_call: TRBJ2-2; v_call: TRBV7-3; cdr3_aa: CASSQGYRSGTGELLF; cdr3_nt: TGTGCCAGCAGCCAAGGATACAGGTCGGGCACCGGGGAGCTGCTTTTT
clone_size: many; d_call: -; j_call: TRBJ2-5; v_call: TRBV10-3; cdr3_aa: CATWGGQETQYF; cdr3_nt: TGTGCCACTTGGGGTGGCCAAGAGACCCAGTACTTC
clone_size: -; d_call: TRBD2; j_call: TRBJ2-5; v_call: TRBV29-1; cdr3_aa: CSSGLAGTQYF; cdr3_nt: TGCAGCTCCGGACTAGCGGGGACCCAGTACTTC
clone_size: many; d_call: -; j_call: TRBJ2-2; v_call: TRBV7-6; cdr3_aa: CASSPLDTGELFF; cdr3_nt: TGTGCCAGCAGCCCCTTAGACACCGGGGAGCTGTTTTTT
clone_size: few; d_call: -; j_call: TRBJ1-4; v_call: TRBV7-8; cdr3_aa: CASRPGLTNEKLFF; cdr3_nt: TGTGCCAGCAGACCGGGACTGACAAATGAAAAACTGTTTTTT
clone_size: few; d_call: TRBD2; j_call: TRBJ2-5; v_call: TRBV12-3/TRBV12-4; cdr3_aa: CASTPGGGNQETQYF; cdr3_nt: TGTGCCAGCACCCCCGGGGGGGGGAACCAAGAGACCCAGTACTTC
clone_size: many; d_call: -; j_call: TRBJ2-7; v_call: TRBV29-1; cdr3_aa: CSVGAGTGEQYF; cdr3_nt: TGCAGCGTTGGGGCTGGGACTGGCGAGCAGTACTTC
clone_size: -; d_call: -; j_call: TRBJ2-5; v_call: TRBV5-1; cdr3_aa: CASSPPLGPEETQYF; cdr3_nt: TGCGCCAGCAGCCCCCCACTCGGGCCCGAAGAGACCCAGTACTTC
clone_size: -; d_call: TRBD1; j_call: TRBJ1-1; v_call: TRBV5-1; cdr3_aa: CASSWDSLGPEAFF; cdr3_nt: TGCGCCAGCAGCTGGGACAGCCTGGGGCCTGAAGCTTTCTTT
clone_size: few; d_call: TRBD1; j_call: TRBJ1-2; v_call: TRBV15; cdr3_aa: CATSRDPQGRYTF; cdr3_nt: TGTGCCACCAGCAGAGATCCACAGGGGCGCTACACCTTC
clone_size: many; d_call: TRBD1; j_call: TRBJ1-4; v_call: TRBV29-1; cdr3_aa: CSVGSTGAINEKLFF; cdr3_nt: TGCAGCGTTGGGTCAACAGGGGCAATTAATGAAAAACTGTTTTTT
clone_size: many; d_call: -; j_call: TRBJ2-5; v_call: TRBV9; cdr3_aa: CASSVERGTQYF; cdr3_nt: TGTGCCAGCAGCGTAGAGAGGGGGACCCAGTACTTC
clone_size: many; d_call: TRBD1; j_call: TRBJ1-1; v_call: TRBV20-1; cdr3_aa: CSVDRVGTEAFF; cdr3_nt: TGCAGTGTGGACAGGGTTGGTACTGAAGCTTTCTTT